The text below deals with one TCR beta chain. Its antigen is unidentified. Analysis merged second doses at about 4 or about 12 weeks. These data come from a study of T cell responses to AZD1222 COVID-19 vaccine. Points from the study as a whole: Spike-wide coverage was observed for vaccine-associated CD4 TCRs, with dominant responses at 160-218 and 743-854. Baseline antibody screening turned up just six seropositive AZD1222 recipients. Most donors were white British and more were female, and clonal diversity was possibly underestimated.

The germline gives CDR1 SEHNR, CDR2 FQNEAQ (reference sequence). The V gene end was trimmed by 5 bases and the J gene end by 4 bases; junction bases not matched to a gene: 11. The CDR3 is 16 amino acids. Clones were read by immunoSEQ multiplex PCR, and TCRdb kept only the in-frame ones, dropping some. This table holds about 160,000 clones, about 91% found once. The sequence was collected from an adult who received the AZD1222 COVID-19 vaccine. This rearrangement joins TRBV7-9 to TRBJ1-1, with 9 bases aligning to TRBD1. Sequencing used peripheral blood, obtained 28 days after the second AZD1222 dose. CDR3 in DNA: TGTGCCAGCAGCCTTGACAGGGGGGGGCTGAGCACTGAAGCTTTCTTT. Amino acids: CASSLDRGGLSTEAFF.